Each of the 27 T cell receptor beta chains below was sequenced from the same sample in a study of immune heterogeneity within non-small cell lung tumors. Bulk tumor genomic DNA was the template, and each sample received around 650 ng. Spaced far apart, several biopsies were taken from each primary tumor during surgery. Untreated, newly diagnosed non-small cell lung cancer patients underwent curative surgery. It was with 32 V and 13 J primers that multiplex PCR amplified TCR beta CDR3. In TCRdb, the multiplex PCR reads were re-called with MiXCR into one record per CDR3 protein. The data show under 13,000 distinct CDR3 sequences, approximately 21% seen once. Material: lung tumor tissue. The receptors here all came from a man in his sixties with non-small cell lung cancer.

This clonotype is labeled as medium-sized. The gene calls are TRBV6-1 and TRBJ2-5, with 7 bases lining up with TRBD1. V gave up 4 bases and J gave up 4 bases; unmatched junction bases: 6. The CDR3 sequence is 14 residues long. Germline V gene sequence: CDR1 MNHNS, CDR2 SASEGT. The CDR3 coding sequence is TGTGCCAGCAGTGTAGGACAGGTAGGAGAGACCCAGTACTTC. Residues: CASSVGQVGETQYF.

The rearrangement joins TRBV18 to TRBJ2-1, with TRBD2 matching 12 bases. The CDR3 sequence is 16 residues long. Germline CDR1 reads KGHSH; CDR2 reads LQKENI. J gave up 8 bases and V 1 base, and 6 bases lay outside the gene matches. This CDR3 reads CASSPLTSGSLDEQFF. The CDR3 DNA follows: TGTGCCAGCTCACCACTGACTAGCGGGAGTCTGGATGAGCAGTTCTTC.

This clonotype occurred a few times. The chain carries TRBV9 and TRBJ1-1, with D maybe TRBD1 (5 bases). Germline V gene sequence: CDR1 SGDLS, CDR2 YYNGEE. There are 13 residues in the CDR3. Trimming left V 4 bases short and J 4 bases short, with 11 bases between. The DNA of the CDR3 is TGTGCCAGCAGCCTCGCAGGGACCACTGAAGCTTTCTTT. Protein: CASSLAGTTEAFF.

The V and J genes are TRBV6-1 and TRBJ1-1, with D possibly being TRBD1 (6 bases). This CDR3 region has 14 residues. V lost 6 bases and J 6 bases, leaving 17 bases between the germline ends. Germline CDR1 reads MNHNS; CDR2 reads SASEGT. This CDR3 reads CASRGAVGEAEAFF. The CDR3 DNA reads as TGTGCCAGCAGGGGGGCGGTAGGGGAAGCTGAAGCTTTCTTT.

This clonotype was detected many times. DNA of the CDR3: TGTGCCAGCACACGGACAGGGGGCGGTGAGCAGTACTTC. This translates into CASTRTGGGEQYF. The V and J genes are TRBV27 and TRBJ2-7; TRBD1 matches at 11 bases. Losses at the gene ends were 7 bases for V and 7 bases for J; bases not matched to a gene: 6. This CDR3 is 13 amino acids long. In germline, CDR1 is MNHEY, CDR2 SMNVEV (reference sequence).

The CDR3 nucleotides are TGCAGTGCTAGCAGTGGAGGGGGCGCGGAAGGCTACACCTTC. Protein: CSASSGGGAEGYTF. The chain carries TRBV20-1 and TRBJ1-2, with 7 bases lining up with TRBD1. V lost 3 bases, J lost 8 bases, and 12 bases stayed unmatched. The CDR3 is made up of 14 amino acids. The germline gives CDR1 DFQATT, CDR2 SNEGSKA (reference sequence).

Concerning this clonotype itself: A read error may be the cause here, since a much bigger clone is one base away. The rearrangement joins TRBV20-1 to TRBJ1-2; D unclear. This CDR3 has 12 residues. Looked up from germline, CDR1 is DFQATT and CDR2 is SNEGSKA (reference sequence). CDR3: CIANREFYGYTF. The CDR3 region has the DNA TGCATTGCCAACCGGGAGTTCTATGGCTACACCTTC.

There are a few counts of this clonotype. This rearrangement joins TRBV3-1 to TRBJ2-7, with D perhaps matching TRBD2 (5 bases). V was clipped by 0 bases and J by 3 bases, with 18 bases between them. Germline V gives CDR1 LGHDT, CDR2 YNNKEL (reference sequence). This CDR3 has 17 residues. The CDR3 sequence: CASSQDRGGLRYYEQYF. DNA of the CDR3: TGTGCCAGCAGCCAAGATAGAGGCGGACTCAGATACTACGAGCAGTACTTC.

The rearrangement joins TRBV7-3 to TRBJ2-3, with TRBD2 matching over 8 bases. Germline CDR1 is SGHTA and CDR2 is FQGTGA. The length of the CDR3 is 15 residues. J was trimmed by 3 bases and V by 0 bases; bases with no gene match: 2. The CDR3 sequence is CASSLTAGETDTQYF. CDR3 bases: TGTGCCAGCAGCTTAACAGCGGGAGAGACAGATACGCAGTATTTT.

On this clonotype itself: Germline is not matched at one junction end, which may reflect a read error. This rearrangement joins TRBV28 to TRBJ1-2, with 9 bases fitting TRBD1. Germline CDR1 reads MDHEN; CDR2 reads SYDVKM. The CDR3 is 12 amino acids. The CDR3 sequence is CVSRGQGTGYTF. In nucleotides, the CDR3 is TGTGTCAGCAGGGGACAGGGAACCGGCTACACCTTC.

Many counts were recorded for this clonotype. The chain couples TRBV20-1 to TRBJ1-5; no reliable D call. The germline V and J ends were trimmed by 4 bases and 5 bases, with 9 bases remaining between them. CDR3 length: 12 amino acids. In germline, CDR1 is DFQATT, CDR2 SNEGSKA (reference sequence). The CDR3 DNA follows: TGCAGTGCTATTCTTCGGGATCAGCCCCAGCATTTT. Translating it yields CSAILRDQPQHF.

Comment on this clonotype: A read error may explain this, as a much larger clone is one base away. The V gene is TRBV5-1, the J gene TRBJ1-5; no definite D call. Trimming took off 2 bases at V and 3 bases at J, with 12 bases between the two ends. Germline V gives CDR1 SGHRS, CDR2 YFSETQ. CDR3 size: 15 residues. The DNA of the CDR3 is TGCGCCAGCAGCTTTGCCGCTGGGAACAATCAGCCCCAGCATTTT. Its translation: CASSFAAGNNQPQHF.

This clonotype is classed as medium-sized. The rearrangement uses TRBV12-3 or TRBV12-4 and TRBJ2-3; D gene uncertain. With 3 bases removed from V and 0 bases from J, the gap between germline ends came to 10 bases. This CDR3 is 15 amino acids long. CDR3 bases: TGTGCCAGCAGTTTTAGCTGGGCTAGCACAGATACGCAGTATTTT. Translating it yields CASSFSWASTDTQYF.

In its sample, this clonotype ranks as medium-sized. The chain has TRBV25-1 and TRBJ1-2, with TRBD1 identical over 7 bases. CDR1 is MGHDK and CDR2 is SYGVNS in the germline V gene. The CDR3 is 13 residues long. The V and J ends lost 5 bases and 9 bases, in that order; junction bases with no gene match: 9. The CDR3 spells CASSKTTGLSYTF. The CDR3 DNA follows: TGTGCCAGCAGTAAGACGACAGGGTTGAGCTACACCTTC.

This clonotype has a handful of counts. The genes are TRBV7-8 and TRBJ2-7, with TRBD2 identical over 12 bases. This CDR3 comprises 14 residues. Germline CDR1 and CDR2: SGHVS and FQNEAQ. The V gene end was trimmed by 0 bases and the J gene end by 9 bases; junction bases not matched to a gene: 3. CDR3 nucleotides: TGTGCCAGCAGCTTAGCGGGACTAGCGGGCGGGCAGTACTTC. Residues: CASSLAGLAGGQYF.

The chain combines TRBV19 with TRBJ2-1, with D maybe TRBD1 (5 bases). V was clipped by 5 bases and J by 12 bases, with 11 bases between them. The CDR3 has 11 residues. Germline V lookup: CDR1 LNHDA, CDR2 SQIVND (reference sequence). CDR3 region: CASSPGLGQFF. The CDR3 coding sequence is TGTGCCAGTAGTCCAGGGTTAGGGCAGTTCTTC.

Note on this clonotype: An end of the junction does not agree with germline; a read error may underlie this. The CDR3 region has the DNA TGTGCCAGCAGTGGGGGACAGGGGGTGTCCTACGAGAAGTACTTC. Translated, it gives CASSGGQGVSYEKYF. V is TRBV2 and J is TRBJ2-7, with 11 nucleotides matching TRBD1. CDR1 and CDR2 from the germline V gene are SNHLY and FYNNEI. The CDR3 is 15 amino acids.

The chain is built from TRBV5-6 and TRBJ2-1, with TRBD2 as a possible D gene (6 bases). V shed 3 bases and J shed 0 bases, with 13 bases lying between them. Germline V CDR1 and CDR2: SGHDT, YYEEEE. This CDR3 contains 16 residues. The CDR3 spells CASSWGLRSSYNEQFF. The CDR3, as DNA: TGTGCCAGCAGCTGGGGACTTAGGAGCTCCTACAATGAGCAGTTCTTC.

Only a few counts were recorded for this clonotype. In DNA, the CDR3 is TGTGCCAGCAGACACGGGACTAGCGGGAGTAATGAGCAGTTCTTC. This codes for CASRHGTSGSNEQFF. The chain employs TRBV27 and TRBJ2-1; 14 bases align to TRBD2. The CDR3 consists of 15 residues. Germline V gives CDR1 MNHEY, CDR2 SMNVEV (reference sequence). Germline trimming cut 6 bases from V and 7 bases from J; bases unmatched to any gene: 5.

This clonotype was detected a few times. The chain combines TRBV9 with TRBJ2-2; 9 bases agree with TRBD2. J gave up 3 bases and V 4 bases, and 10 bases lay outside the gene matches. Looked up from germline, CDR1 is SGDLS and CDR2 is YYNGEE. CDR3 length: 17 amino acids. DNA of the CDR3: TGTGCCAGCAGCACTTCGCTGCGACTAGCGGACACCGGGGAGCTGTTTTTT. Its translation is CASSTSLRLADTGELFF.

This clonotype was seen a handful of times. The rearrangement links TRBV7-9 to TRBJ2-3; D is perhaps TRBD2 (6 bases). Germline CDR1 is SEHNR and CDR2 is FQNEAQ (reference sequence). V lost 5 bases to trimming and J lost 1 base, with 13 bases between them. The CDR3 is 15 residues long. The DNA of the CDR3 is TGTGCCAGCAGCCGGGACTCCTACGGCACAGATACGCAGTATTTT. Translation gives CASSRDSYGTDTQYF. Full variable domain (rest looked up from reference TRBV7-9 and TRBJ2-3): DTGVSQNPRHKITKRGQNVTFRCDPISEHNRLYWYRQTLGQGPEFLTYFQNEAQLEKSRLLSDRFSAERPKGSFSTLEIQRTEQGDSAMYLCASSRDSYGTDTQYFGPGTRLTVL.

A single count supports this clonotype. This chain joins TRBV5-1 and TRBJ1-1; perhaps TRBD1 as D (5 bases). The CDR3 totals 16 residues. Germline V gives CDR1 SGHRS, CDR2 YFSETQ. CDR3 sequence reads: CESSLVGGGTNTEAFF. The CDR3 DNA is TGCGAAAGCAGCTTGGTCGGGGGGGGGACGAACACTGAAGCTTTCTTT.

This clonotype came up a few times. CDR3 DNA: TGTGCCAGCAGCTTAGCCCGACAGGGTAATGAGCAGTTCTTC. As protein: CASSLARQGNEQFF. The rearrangement joins TRBV7-9 to TRBJ2-1; 7 nucleotides line up with TRBD1. This CDR3 has 14 residues. J gave up 7 bases and V 0 bases, and 3 bases lay outside the gene matches. Germline CDR1 SEHNR, CDR2 FQNEAQ (reference sequence).

The chain uses TRBV7-9 and TRBJ1-4, with D uncertain. The V end lost 2 bases, the J end lost 7 bases, and 5 bases lay between the germline ends. Germline V gene data show CDR1 as SEHNR and CDR2 as FQNEAQ (reference sequence). This CDR3 region has 12 residues. In DNA form, the CDR3 reads TGTGCCAGCAGCTTAAGGGTTGAAAAACTGTTTTTT. Protein product: CASSLRVEKLFF.

By proportion, this clonotype is medium-sized. This chain uses TRBV24-1 with TRBJ1-4, with D possibly being TRBD1 (6 bases). This CDR3 is 15 amino acids long. V was clipped by 4 bases and J by 7 bases, with 15 bases between them. Germline lookup yields CDR1 KGHDR and CDR2 SFDVKD. CDR3 amino acids: CATSEGVGGGEKLFF. Written as DNA, the CDR3 is TGTGCCACCAGTGAAGGAGTTGGGGGCGGTGAAAAACTGTTTTTT.

This clonotype appeared many times. The chain employs TRBV25-1 and TRBJ1-4; perhaps TRBD1 as D (5 bases). The CDR3 extends over 13 amino acids. Between the trimmed V and J ends, which lost 5 bases and 8 bases, there was a span of 12 bases. Per the germline V gene, CDR1 is MGHDK and CDR2 is SYGVNS. In nucleotides, the CDR3 is TGTGCCAGCAGTCTAGAGGGGCGGGAAAAACTGTTTTTT. Protein product: CASSLEGREKLFF.

This clonotype rates as medium-sized (0.01 to 0.1%). The chain links TRBV6-7 to TRBJ2-7; maybe TRBD2 (5 bases). TRBV6-7 is treated as an ORF (open reading frame) with a function not yet certain. Trimming removed 0 bases from V and 7 bases from J, with 13 bases in between. The length of the CDR3 is 14 residues. The CDR3 loop reads CASSYSRAHREQYF. In nucleotides, the CDR3 is TGTGCCAGCAGTTACTCGCGGGCTCACCGTGAGCAGTACTTC.